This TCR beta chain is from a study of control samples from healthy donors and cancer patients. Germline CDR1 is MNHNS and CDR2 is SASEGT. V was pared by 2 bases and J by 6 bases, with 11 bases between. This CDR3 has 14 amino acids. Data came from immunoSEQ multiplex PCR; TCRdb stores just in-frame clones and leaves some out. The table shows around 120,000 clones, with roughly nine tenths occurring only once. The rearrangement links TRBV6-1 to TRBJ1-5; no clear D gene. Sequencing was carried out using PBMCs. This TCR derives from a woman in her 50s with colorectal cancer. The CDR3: CASSEQVGSQPQHF. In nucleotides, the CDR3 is TGTGCCAGCAGTGAACAGGTGGGCAGTCAGCCCCAGCATTTT.